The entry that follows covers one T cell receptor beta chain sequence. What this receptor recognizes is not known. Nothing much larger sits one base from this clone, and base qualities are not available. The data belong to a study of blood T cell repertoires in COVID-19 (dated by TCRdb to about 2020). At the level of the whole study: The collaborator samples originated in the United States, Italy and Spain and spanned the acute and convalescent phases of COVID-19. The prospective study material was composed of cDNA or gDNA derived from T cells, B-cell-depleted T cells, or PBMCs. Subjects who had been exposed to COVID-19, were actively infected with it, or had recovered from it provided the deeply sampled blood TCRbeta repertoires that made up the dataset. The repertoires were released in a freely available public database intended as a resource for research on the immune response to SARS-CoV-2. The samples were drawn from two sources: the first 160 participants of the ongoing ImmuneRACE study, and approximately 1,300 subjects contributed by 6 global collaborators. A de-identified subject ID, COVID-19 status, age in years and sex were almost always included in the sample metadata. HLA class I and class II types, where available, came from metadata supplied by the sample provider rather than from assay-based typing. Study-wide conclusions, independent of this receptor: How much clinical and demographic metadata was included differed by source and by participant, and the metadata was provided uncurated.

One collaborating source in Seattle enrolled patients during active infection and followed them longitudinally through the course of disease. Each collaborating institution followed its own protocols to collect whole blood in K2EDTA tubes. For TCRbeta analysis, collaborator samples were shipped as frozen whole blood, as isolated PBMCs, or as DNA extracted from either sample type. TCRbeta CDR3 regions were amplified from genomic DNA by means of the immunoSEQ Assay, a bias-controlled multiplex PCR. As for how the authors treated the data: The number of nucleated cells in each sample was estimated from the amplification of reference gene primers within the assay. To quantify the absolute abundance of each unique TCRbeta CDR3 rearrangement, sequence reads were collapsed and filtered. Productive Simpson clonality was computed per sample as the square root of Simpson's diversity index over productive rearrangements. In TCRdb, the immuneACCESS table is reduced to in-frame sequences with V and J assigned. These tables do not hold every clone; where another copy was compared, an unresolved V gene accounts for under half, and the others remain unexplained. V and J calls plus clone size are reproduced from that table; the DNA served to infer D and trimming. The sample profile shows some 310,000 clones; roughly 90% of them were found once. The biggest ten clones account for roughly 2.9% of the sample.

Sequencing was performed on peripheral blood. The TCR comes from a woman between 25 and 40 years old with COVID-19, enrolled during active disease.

The CDR3 protein is CASSFTSGTGWTEAFF. The nucleotide sequence is given as TGTGCCAGCAGCTTCACTTCTGGGACAGGATGGACTGAAGCTTTCTTT. The chain is assembled from TRBV13 and TRBJ1-1; TRBD1 fits 8 bases in the junction. Clipping removes 3 bases from V and 5 bases from J, with 11 as the unmatched junction base count. The CDR3 numbers 16 residues from cysteine through phenylalanine. Only the CDR3 part of the read is kept: 48 bases, read in frame from the first base. The germline V gene encodes CDR1 PRHDT and CDR2 FYEKMQ (reference sequence).